These 26 T cell receptor beta chains originate from one sample sequenced in a study of T cells in Graves' hyperthyroidism and ophthalmopathy. From RNA transcripts, TCR beta CDR3 regions were amplified. A set of HTBI primers served as the primers for a first-round RT-PCR of the TCR CDR3. TCRdb re-called the multiplex PCR reads with MiXCR, one entry per CDR3 protein. The top ten clones hold roughly 4.3% of a sample with approximately 610,000 distinct CDR3 sequences, about 15% of them seen once. The sequenced sample was blood. The receptors shown here come from a woman aged 35 to 49 with Graves' ophthalmopathy.

This clonotype was counted at least ten times. The rearrangement uses TRBV12-3 or TRBV12-4 and TRBJ2-3, with D perhaps matching TRBD2 (6 bases). Trimming removed 3 bases at V and 8 bases at J, with 9 bases between. The CDR3 has 12 residues. CDR3 amino acids: CASSFGRSTQYF. The CDR3 coding sequence is TGTGCCAGCAGTTTTGGGAGGAGTACGCAGTATTTT.

There are many counts of this clonotype. The genes are TRBV12-3 or TRBV12-4 and TRBJ2-5; D possibly corresponds to TRBD2 (5 bases). Between the trimmed V and J ends, which lost 3 bases and 5 bases, there was a span of 10 bases. This CDR3 comprises 13 residues. The CDR3: CASSLGEAETQYF. The CDR3 region has the DNA TGTGCCAGCAGTTTGGGAGAGGCGGAGACCCAGTACTTC.

In regard to this clonotype: The junction departs from germline at one end; a sequencing error may be responsible. The DNA for the CDR3 is TGTGCCAGCAGTGAAGAGCTAGCGGGAGCCTCACTCTTC. Protein product: CASSEELAGASLF. The chain couples TRBV2 to TRBJ2-1, with TRBD2 identical over 10 bases. There are 13 residues in the CDR3. Per germline, CDR1 SNHLY and CDR2 FYNNEI.

This clonotype has ten or more counts. This chain uses TRBV6-4 with TRBJ1-5, with unresolved D. Germline CDR1 and CDR2: MRHNA and SNTAGT. The ends were cut back, 4 bases at V and 3 bases at J, with 10 bases in the middle. The CDR3 is 14 residues long. Here the CDR3 reads CASSVRRDNQPQHF. The CDR3 bases are TGTGCCAGCAGTGTAAGACGGGACAATCAGCCCCAGCATTTT.

The rearrangement joins TRBV19 to TRBJ1-1; possibly TRBD1 for D (6 bases). Deletions cut 6 bases from V and 0 bases from J, with 11 bases between. This CDR3 is built from 14 residues. CDR1 and CDR2 (germline): LNHDA, SQIVND (reference sequence). The CDR3 DNA is TGTGCCAGTAGCCGGACAGTCCTGAACACTGAAGCTTTCTTT. This gives the protein CASSRTVLNTEAFF.

This clonotype appeared many times. The chain is built from TRBV19 and TRBJ1-3; D is unresolved. CDR3 length: 13 residues. V was trimmed by 5 bases and J by 0 bases, leaving 5 bases between them. The germline V gene encodes CDR1 LNHDA and CDR2 SQIVND (reference sequence). The CDR3 DNA follows: TGTGCCAGTAGTTGGGCCTCTGGAAACACCATATATTTT. It is translated as CASSWASGNTIYF.

Many counts were recorded for this clonotype. This rearrangement joins TRBV28 to TRBJ2-5, with a weak D call TRBD1 (6 bases). Germline-derived CDR1 and CDR2 are MDHEN and SYDVKM. The CDR3 covers 18 residues. The V gene lost 6 bases and the J gene lost 3 bases, with 26 bases spanning the gap. The CDR3: CASSSSTTRNRVEETQYF. Written as DNA, the CDR3 is TGTGCCAGCAGCTCTTCGACAACGCGAAACAGGGTCGAAGAGACCCAGTACTTC.

This clonotype was seen at least ten times. This sequence joins TRBV28 and TRBJ2-7; D remains unclear. V shed 5 bases and J shed 4 bases, with 15 bases lying between them. The CDR3 extends over 14 amino acids. The germline V gene has CDR1 MDHEN and CDR2 SYDVKM. The CDR3 sequence is CASSPHDRAYEQYF. In DNA, the CDR3 is TGTGCCAGCAGTCCCCATGATCGCGCGTACGAGCAGTACTTC.

This clonotype was counted at least ten times. The chain uses TRBV29-1 and TRBJ1-2; TRBD1 might be the D (5 bases). The CDR3 sequence is 13 residues long. CDR1 is SQVTM, CDR2 ANQGSEA, per germline. Trimming pared 7 bases from V and 4 bases from J, leaving 16 bases between. CDR3 coding DNA: TGCAGCGCCGGCCCCGGGGGATTCTATGGCTACACCTTC. Translating gives CSAGPGGFYGYTF.

This clonotype was seen repeatedly, ten times or more. The genes are TRBV29-1 and TRBJ1-1, with D uncertain. The CDR3 loop spans 15 amino acids. Germline V gene data show CDR1 as SQVTM and CDR2 as ANQGSEA. Deletions cut 4 bases from V and 2 bases from J, with 17 bases between. CDR3 region: CSVAEEGRGNTEAFF. CDR3 nucleotide sequence: TGCAGCGTTGCCGAGGAGGGTAGAGGAAACACTGAAGCTTTCTTT.

This clonotype was seen repeatedly, ten times or more. The genes are TRBV5-1 and TRBJ2-7; 10 bases fit TRBD1. From germline, CDR1 is SGHRS and CDR2 YFSETQ. This CDR3 spans 13 amino acids. Trimming took 6 bases from V and 4 from J; bases not matched to a gene: 4. The CDR3 here is CASTSDRGYEQYF. In nucleotides, the CDR3 is TGCGCCAGCACGTCGGACAGGGGGTACGAGCAGTACTTC. Filled out from reference TRBV5-1 and TRBJ2-7, the complete variable domain reads KAGVTQTPRYLIKTRGQQVTLSCSPISGHRSVSWYQQTPGQGLQFLFEYFSETQRNKGNFPGRFSGRQFSNSRSEMNVSTLELGDSALYLCASTSDRGYEQYFGPGTRLTVT.

In this sample, this clonotype turned up many times. This chain uses TRBV12-3 or TRBV12-4 with TRBJ2-3, with unresolved D. Trimming shortened V by 0 bases and J by 3 bases, and 4 bases separated the two germline ends. This CDR3 contains 13 residues. CDR3 bases: TGTGCCAGCAGTTTAGCCGAAACAGATACGCAGTATTTT. Protein product: CASSLAETDTQYF.

This clonotype was seen more than once but under ten times. The rearrangement links TRBV19 to TRBJ2-7, with TRBD1 identical over 7 bases. The CDR3 totals 11 residues. Trimming at V came to 8 bases and at J to 6 bases, leaving 4 bases not matched to a gene. CDR1 and CDR2 (germline): LNHDA, SQIVND (reference sequence). CDR3 region: CASRQGIEQYF. DNA for the CDR3: TGTGCCAGTCGACAGGGAATCGAGCAGTACTTC.

This clonotype was counted ten times or more. The rearrangement uses TRBV28 and TRBJ2-7; the D gene is possibly TRBD2 (6 bases). The CDR3 has 15 residues. Trimming took off 7 bases at V and 0 bases at J, with 16 bases between the two ends. Germline loops: CDR1 MDHEN, CDR2 SYDVKM. The CDR3 spells CASINGGESSYEQYF. DNA of the CDR3: TGTGCCAGCATTAACGGCGGGGAGAGCTCCTACGAGCAGTACTTC.

Many counts were recorded for this clonotype. The chain carries TRBV19 and TRBJ2-5; TRBD2 aligns across 10 bases. The germline V gene has CDR1 LNHDA and CDR2 SQIVND (reference sequence). Trimming took 10 bases from V and 5 from J; bases not matched to a gene: 7. This CDR3 spans 13 amino acids. DNA of the CDR3: TGTGCCACCTCTCTAGCGGGAGTGGAGACCCAGTACTTC. This codes for CATSLAGVETQYF. The variable domain in full, completed from reference TRBV19 and TRBJ2-5, reads DGGITQSPKYLFRKEGQNVTLSCEQNLNHDAMYWYRQDPGQGLRLIYYSQIVNDFQKGDIAEGYSVSREKKESFPLTVTSAQKNPTAFYLCATSLAGVETQYFGPGTRLLVL.

This clonotype was counted ten times or more. This sequence joins TRBV20-1 and TRBJ2-6, with TRBD1 matching 12 bases. Trimming took 6 bases from V and 4 from J; bases not matched to a gene: 10. CDR1 is DFQATT, CDR2 SNEGSKA, per germline (reference sequence). The CDR3 runs to 17 residues. As DNA, the CDR3 is TGCAGTGCAAATCCGGGACAGGGGGCTTGGGGGGCCAACGTCCTGACTTTC. Its translation is CSANPGQGAWGANVLTF.

This clonotype was detected many times. The chain uses TRBV6-5 and TRBJ2-7; 8 nucleotides match TRBD1. The J segment lost 5 bases and the V segment lost 2 bases, leaving 8 bases of the junction unmatched. CDR3 length equals 15 residues. Per germline, CDR1 MNHEY and CDR2 SVGAGI. The CDR3 sequence is CASSYQGTGYHEQYF. As DNA, the CDR3 is TGTGCCAGCAGTTACCAAGGGACAGGCTACCACGAGCAGTACTTC.

This clonotype has ten or more counts. V usage is TRBV6-5 and J usage is TRBJ2-7, with 7 bases fitting TRBD2. This CDR3 comprises 13 residues. Germline CDR1 and CDR2: MNHEY and SVGAGI. Germline trimming cut 5 bases from V and 3 bases from J; bases unmatched to any gene: 4. CDR3: CASSPGTNYEQYF. Written as DNA, the CDR3 is TGTGCCAGCAGTCCCGGGACTAACTACGAGCAGTACTTC.

In its sample, this clonotype was seen a few times. The CDR3 is CASSAWVSGLYEQYF. The CDR3 DNA reads as TGTGCCAGTAGTGCGTGGGTATCTGGATTATACGAGCAGTACTTC. This chain joins TRBV19 and TRBJ2-7; D uncertain. Per the germline V gene, CDR1 is LNHDA and CDR2 is SQIVND (reference sequence). The length of the CDR3 is 15 residues. V gave up 5 bases and J gave up 4 bases, with 18 bases separating them. Filled out from reference TRBV19 and TRBJ2-7, the complete variable domain reads DGGITQSPKYLFRKEGQNVTLSCEQNLNHDAMYWYRQDPGQGLRLIYYSQIVNDFQKGDIAEGYSVSREKKESFPLTVTSAQKNPTAFYLCASSAWVSGLYEQYFGPGTRLTVT.

This clonotype was observed a handful of times. One end of the junction is discordant with germline, which a read error may explain. The chain has TRBV19 and TRBJ2-7; maybe TRBD1 (6 bases). Germline loops: CDR1 LNHDA, CDR2 SQIVND (reference sequence). This CDR3 contains 14 residues. The CDR3 DNA is TGTACCAGTAGTATAGGGACACCCTCCTACGAGCAGTACTTC. Translating gives CTSSIGTPSYEQYF.

This clonotype was counted between two and nine times. Since the CDR3 does not end with the conserved phenylalanine or tryptophan, this likely comes from a read error. This chain uses TRBV6-1 with TRBJ2-7; no firm D call. V lost 6 bases, J lost 5 bases, and 14 bases lay in between. There are 13 residues in the CDR3. In germline, CDR1 is MNHNS, CDR2 SASEGT. The chain's CDR3 is CASSLSINDEQYL. CDR3 coding DNA: TGTGCCAGCAGCCTTTCTATTAACGACGAGCAGTACCTC.

This clonotype has just one count. The chain links TRBV29-1 to TRBJ1-2, with 10 bases that match TRBD1. The CDR3 is 12 amino acids. V trimming: 7 bases; J trimming: 5 bases; junction bases outside the gene matches: 4. CDR1 SQVTM and CDR2 ANQGSEA come from the germline V gene. Here the CDR3 DNA reads TGCAGCGGGGGGGACAGGGGTTATGGCTACACCTTC. This gives the protein CSGGDRGYGYTF.

This clonotype was observed many times. The chain has TRBV7-2 and TRBJ2-5; 13 bases match TRBD2. The V gene end was trimmed by 1 base and the J gene end by 5 bases; junction bases not matched to a gene: 4. The germline CDR1 and CDR2 sequences are SGHTA and FQGNSA. The length of the CDR3 is 16 residues. CDR3: CASSLGGLAGRETQYF. The CDR3 nucleotides read TGTGCCAGCAGCTTAGGGGGACTAGCGGGGCGGGAGACCCAGTACTTC.

This rearrangement joins TRBV7-8 to TRBJ2-7, with 9 nucleotides matching TRBD2. V lost 5 bases and J lost 4; bases outside the gene matches: 12. CDR1 and CDR2 from the germline V gene are SGHVS and FQNEAQ. This CDR3 is 16 amino acids long. The CDR3 DNA reads as TGTGCCAGCAGCGCACCACTAGCGGGTGTTACTTACGAGCAGTACTTC. It encodes CASSAPLAGVTYEQYF.

This clonotype showed up many times. The V call is TRBV11-2, the J call TRBJ2-7; a possible D gene is TRBD1 (6 bases). The V end lost 0 bases, the J end lost 1 base, and 13 bases lay between the germline ends. The CDR3 has 16 amino acids. Germline lookup yields CDR1 SGHAT and CDR2 FQNNGV. The CDR3 coding sequence is TGTGCCAGCAGCTTAGACGACATCCAGGGGTCCTACGAGCAGTACTTC. Translated: CASSLDDIQGSYEQYF.

The table lists this clonotype with many counts. J is TRBJ2-5 and V is TRBV20-1, with 13 bases fitting TRBD2. The germline gives CDR1 DFQATT, CDR2 SNEGSKA (reference sequence). The CDR3 is 17 residues long. The V gene end was trimmed by 2 bases and the J gene end by 5 bases; junction bases not matched to a gene: 11. The CDR3 loop is CSARSLGLAGAPETQYF. DNA of the CDR3: TGCAGTGCTAGAAGTCTCGGACTAGCGGGAGCCCCGGAGACCCAGTACTTC.